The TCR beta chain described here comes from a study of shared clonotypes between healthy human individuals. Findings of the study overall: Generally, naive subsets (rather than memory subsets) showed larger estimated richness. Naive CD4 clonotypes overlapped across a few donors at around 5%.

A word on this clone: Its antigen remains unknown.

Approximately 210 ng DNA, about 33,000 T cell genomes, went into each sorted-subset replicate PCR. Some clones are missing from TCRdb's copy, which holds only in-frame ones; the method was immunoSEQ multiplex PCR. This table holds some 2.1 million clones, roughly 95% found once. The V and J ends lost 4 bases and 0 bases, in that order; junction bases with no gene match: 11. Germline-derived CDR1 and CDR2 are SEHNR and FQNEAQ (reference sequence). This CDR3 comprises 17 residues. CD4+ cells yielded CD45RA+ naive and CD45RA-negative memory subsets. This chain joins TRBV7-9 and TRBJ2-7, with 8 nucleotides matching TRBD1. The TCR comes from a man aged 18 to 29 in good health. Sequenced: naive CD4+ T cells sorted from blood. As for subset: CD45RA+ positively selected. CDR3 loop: CASSSLGQGWASYEQYF. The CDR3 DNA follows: TGTGCCAGCAGCTCCCTAGGACAGGGATGGGCCTCCTACGAGCAGTACTTC.